This T cell receptor (beta chain) comes out of a study of Tregs in tolerant kidney transplant recipients. Study-level background: Recipients received nonmyeloablative bone marrow transplants from related graft donors, with transient mixed chimerism.

This clone was counted once. Its specificity is unknown. General study findings and limits: In tolerant patients, donor-specific Tregs outgrew total Tregs, suggesting antigen-driven expansion. Few patients were studied, so findings need validation in larger groups.

Clones were read by immunoSEQ multiplex PCR, and TCRdb kept only the in-frame ones, dropping some. The sample contains roughly 99,000 clones, under 95% of which appear only once. The sequence derives from a human donor who received a combined kidney and bone marrow transplant. The sequenced sample was CD4+ T cells from blood, obtained before the transplant.

CDR3 region: CASSTGGGTEAFF. Written as DNA, the CDR3 is TGTGCCAGCAGCACGGGTGGTGGCACTGAAGCTTTCTTT. The chain links TRBV7-3 to TRBJ1-1, with D uncertain. Germline CDR1 SGHTA, CDR2 FQGTGA. There are 13 residues in the CDR3. V was cut by 5 bases and J by 4 bases, with 11 bases left in between.